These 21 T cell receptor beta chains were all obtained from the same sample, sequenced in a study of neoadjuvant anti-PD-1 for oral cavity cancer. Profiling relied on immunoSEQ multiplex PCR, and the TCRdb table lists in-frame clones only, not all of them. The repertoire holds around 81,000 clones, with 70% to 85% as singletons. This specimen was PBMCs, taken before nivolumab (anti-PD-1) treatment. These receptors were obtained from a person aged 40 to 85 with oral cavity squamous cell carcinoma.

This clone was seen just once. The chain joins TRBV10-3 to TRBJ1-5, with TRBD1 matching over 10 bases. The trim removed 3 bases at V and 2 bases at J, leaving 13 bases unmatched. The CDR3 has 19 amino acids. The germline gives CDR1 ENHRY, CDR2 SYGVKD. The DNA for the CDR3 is TGTGCCATCAGTGATGAGAGACAGGGGGCGATTAGTGGCAATCAGCCCCAGCATTTT. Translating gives CAISDERQGAISGNQPQHF.

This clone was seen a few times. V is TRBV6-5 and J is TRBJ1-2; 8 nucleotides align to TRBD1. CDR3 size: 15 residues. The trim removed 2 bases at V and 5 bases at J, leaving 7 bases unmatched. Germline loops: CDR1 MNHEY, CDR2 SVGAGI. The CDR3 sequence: CASSYTGTGGYGYTF. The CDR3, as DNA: TGTGCCAGCAGTTACACCGGGACAGGCGGATATGGCTACACCTTC.

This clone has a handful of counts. CDR3 nucleotides: TGTGCCAGCAGCGGCGCCGGGCAACAAGAGACCCAGTACTTC. Protein sequence: CASSGAGQQETQYF. The chain has TRBV9 and TRBJ2-5; D remains unclear. Trimming stripped 3 bases from V and 2 bases from J, with 11 bases between. Germline assignment: CDR1 SGDLS and CDR2 YYNGEE. CDR3 length equals 14 residues. Using reference TRBV9 and TRBJ2-5 for the parts outside the CDR3, the full variable domain is DSGVTQTPKHLITATGQRVTLRCSPRSGDLSVYWYQQSLDQGLQFLIQYYNGEERAKGNILERFSAQQFPDLHSELNLSSLELGDSALYFCASSGAGQQETQYFGPGTRLLVL.

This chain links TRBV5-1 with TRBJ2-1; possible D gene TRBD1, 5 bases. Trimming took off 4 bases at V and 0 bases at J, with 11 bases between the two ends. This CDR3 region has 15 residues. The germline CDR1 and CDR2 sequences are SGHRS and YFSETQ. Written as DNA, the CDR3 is TGCGCCAGCAGCCTAGACAGAAACTCCTACAATGAGCAGTTCTTC. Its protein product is CASSLDRNSYNEQFF.

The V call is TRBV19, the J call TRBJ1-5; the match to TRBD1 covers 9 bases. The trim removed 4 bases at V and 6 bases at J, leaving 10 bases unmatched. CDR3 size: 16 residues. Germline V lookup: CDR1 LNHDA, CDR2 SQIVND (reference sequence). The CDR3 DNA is TGTGCCAGTAGTACCGAGATTGTGACAGGGGGTCAGCCCCAGCATTTT. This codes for CASSTEIVTGGQPQHF.

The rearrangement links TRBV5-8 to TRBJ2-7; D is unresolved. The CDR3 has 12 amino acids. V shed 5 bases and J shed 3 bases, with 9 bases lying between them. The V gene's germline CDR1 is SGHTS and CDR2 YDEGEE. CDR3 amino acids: CASSRTLYEQYF. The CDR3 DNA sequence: TGTGCCAGCAGTCGGACCCTCTACGAGCAGTACTTC.

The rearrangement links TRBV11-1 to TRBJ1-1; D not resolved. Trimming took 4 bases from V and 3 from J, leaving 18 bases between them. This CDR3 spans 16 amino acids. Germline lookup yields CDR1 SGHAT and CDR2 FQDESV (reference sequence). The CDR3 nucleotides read TGTGCCAGCAGCTCCACCATCGCGTGGTGGGACACTGAAGCTTTCTTT. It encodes CASSSTIAWWDTEAFF.

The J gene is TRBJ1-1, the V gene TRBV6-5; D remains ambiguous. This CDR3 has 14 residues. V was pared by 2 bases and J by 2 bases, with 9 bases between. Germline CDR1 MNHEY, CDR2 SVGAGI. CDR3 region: CASSYVGINTEAFF. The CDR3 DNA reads TGTGCCAGCAGTTACGTGGGTATTAACACTGAAGCTTTCTTT.

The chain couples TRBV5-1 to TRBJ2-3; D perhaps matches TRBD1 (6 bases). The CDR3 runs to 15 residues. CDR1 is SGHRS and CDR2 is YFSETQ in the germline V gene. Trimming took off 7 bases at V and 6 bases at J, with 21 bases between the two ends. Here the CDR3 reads CASGTGSSAADTQYF. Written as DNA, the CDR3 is TGCGCCAGCGGTACAGGGTCATCTGCTGCCGATACGCAGTATTTT.

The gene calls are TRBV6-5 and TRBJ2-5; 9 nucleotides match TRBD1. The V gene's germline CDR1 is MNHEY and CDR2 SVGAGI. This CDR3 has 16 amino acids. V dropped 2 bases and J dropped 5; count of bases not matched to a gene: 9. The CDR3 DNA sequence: TGTGCCAGCAGTTACGGGAACAGGGGGCCCGGGGAGACCCAGTACTTC. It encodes CASSYGNRGPGETQYF.

In nucleotides, the CDR3 is TGTGCCGCCAAAACGGCCGCAGATACGCAGTATTTT. Translating gives CAAKTAADTQYF. The rearrangement uses TRBV30 and TRBJ2-3; D gene ambiguous. Between the trimmed V and J ends, which lost 8 bases and 4 bases, there was a span of 13 bases. Germline values: CDR1 GTSNPN, CDR2 SVGIG (reference sequence). The CDR3 has 12 amino acids. Together with reference TRBV30 and TRBJ2-3, the CDR3 gives the full variable domain: SQTIHQWPATLVQPVGSPLSLECTVEGTSNPNLYWYRQAAGRGLQLLFYSVGIGQISSEVPQNLSASRPQDRQFILSSKKLLLSDSGFYLCAAKTAADTQYFGPGTRLTVL.

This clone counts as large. DNA for the CDR3: TGTGCCAGCAGTTTAGCGGGAGAGGTAGAGCAGTTCTTC. Its translation: CASSLAGEVEQFF. The V gene is TRBV5-5, the J gene TRBJ2-1; 9 bases map to TRBD2. CDR1 SGHKS and CDR2 YYEKEE come from the germline V gene (reference sequence). The J segment lost 10 bases and the V segment lost 5 bases, leaving 7 bases of the junction unmatched. There are 13 residues in the CDR3.

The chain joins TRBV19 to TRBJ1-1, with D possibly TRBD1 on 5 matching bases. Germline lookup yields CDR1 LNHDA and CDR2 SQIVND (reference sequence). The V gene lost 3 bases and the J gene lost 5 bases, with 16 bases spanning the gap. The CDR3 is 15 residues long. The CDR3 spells CASSIWARRGTEAFF. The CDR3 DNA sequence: TGTGCCAGTAGTATTTGGGCAAGGAGGGGAACTGAAGCTTTCTTT.

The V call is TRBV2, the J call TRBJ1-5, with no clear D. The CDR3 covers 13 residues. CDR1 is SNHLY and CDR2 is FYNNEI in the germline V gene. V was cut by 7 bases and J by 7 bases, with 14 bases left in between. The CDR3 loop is CASTGFLVQPQHF. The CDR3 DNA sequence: TGTGCCAGCACAGGTTTCCTCGTGCAGCCCCAGCATTTT.

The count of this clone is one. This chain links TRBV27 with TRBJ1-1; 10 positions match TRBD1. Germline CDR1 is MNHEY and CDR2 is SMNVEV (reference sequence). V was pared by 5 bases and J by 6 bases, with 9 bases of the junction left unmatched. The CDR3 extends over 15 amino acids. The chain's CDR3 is CASSPQTGGKSEAFF. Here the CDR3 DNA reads TGTGCCAGCAGTCCCCAGACAGGGGGCAAGTCTGAAGCTTTCTTT.

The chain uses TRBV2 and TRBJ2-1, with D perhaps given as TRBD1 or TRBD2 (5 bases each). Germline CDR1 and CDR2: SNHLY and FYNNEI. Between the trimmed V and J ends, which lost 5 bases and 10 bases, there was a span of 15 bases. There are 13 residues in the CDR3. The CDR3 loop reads CASSSHLGTEQFF. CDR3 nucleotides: TGTGCCAGCAGTTCGCACTTGGGGACCGAGCAGTTCTTC.

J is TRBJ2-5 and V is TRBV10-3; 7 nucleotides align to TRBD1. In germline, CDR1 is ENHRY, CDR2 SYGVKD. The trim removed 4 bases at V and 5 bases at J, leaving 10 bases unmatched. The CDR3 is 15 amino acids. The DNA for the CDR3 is TGTGCCATCAGTGCCGTGGCAGGGGGAGCGGAGACCCAGTACTTC. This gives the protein CAISAVAGGAETQYF.

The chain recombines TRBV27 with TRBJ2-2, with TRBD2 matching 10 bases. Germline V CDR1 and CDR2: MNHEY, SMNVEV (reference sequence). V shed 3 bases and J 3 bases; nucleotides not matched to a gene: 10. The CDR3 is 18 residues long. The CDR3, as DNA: TGTGCCAGCAGTTTCCCCCCGGGACTAGCGTGGTACACCGGGGAGCTGTTTTTT. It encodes CASSFPPGLAWYTGELFF.

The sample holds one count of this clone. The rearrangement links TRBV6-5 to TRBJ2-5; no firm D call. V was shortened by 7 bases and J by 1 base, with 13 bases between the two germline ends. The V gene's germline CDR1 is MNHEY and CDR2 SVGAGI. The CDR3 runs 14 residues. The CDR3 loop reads CASTPRPGQETQYF. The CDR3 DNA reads TGTGCCAGCACTCCGCGACCGGGCCAAGAGACCCAGTACTTC.

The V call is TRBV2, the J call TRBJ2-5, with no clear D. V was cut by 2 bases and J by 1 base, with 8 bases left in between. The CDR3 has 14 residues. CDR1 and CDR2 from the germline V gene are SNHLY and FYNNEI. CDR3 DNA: TGTGCCAGCAGTGAACCCCTAGTCCAAGAGACCCAGTACTTC. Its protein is CASSEPLVQETQYF. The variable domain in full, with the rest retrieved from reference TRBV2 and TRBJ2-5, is EPEVTQTPSHQVTQMGQEVILRCVPISNHLYFYWYRQILGQKVEFLVSFYNNEISEKSEIFDDQFSVERPDGSNFTLKIRSTKLEDSAMYFCASSEPLVQETQYFGPGTRLLVL.

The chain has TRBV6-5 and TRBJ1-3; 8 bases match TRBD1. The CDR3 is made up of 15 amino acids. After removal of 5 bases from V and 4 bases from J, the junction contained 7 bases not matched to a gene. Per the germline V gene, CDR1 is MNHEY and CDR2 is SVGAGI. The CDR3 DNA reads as TGTGCCAGCAGTGTGGGGACAGGATCAGGAAACACCATATATTTT. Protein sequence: CASSVGTGSGNTIYF.